Below are 11 T cell receptor beta chains sequenced from a single sample in a study of beta chain features in type 1 diabetes. Sequenced material consisted of expressed TCRB transcripts (all of the isolated RNA was reverse transcribed). Here immunoSEQ multiplex PCR was the method, and the copy in TCRdb shows in-frame clones only, minus some. This table holds about 210,000 clones, about a tenth found once. Sequencing was performed on central memory CD4+ T cells from blood. The receptor source for this set is a man between 18 and 29 years old in good health.

V gene TRBV15 combines with J gene TRBJ2-3, with unresolved D. V lost 0 bases, J lost 3 bases, and 10 bases lay in between. In germline, CDR1 is LNHNV, CDR2 YYDKDF (reference sequence). There are 15 residues in the CDR3. CDR3 sequence reads: CATSREHVDTDTQYF. CDR3 DNA sequence: TGTGCCACCAGCAGAGAACATGTGGATACAGATACGCAGTATTTT.

This clone has ten or more counts. The J gene is TRBJ2-1, the V gene TRBV4-1; 13 bases are shared with TRBD2. There are 15 residues in the CDR3. The V gene end was trimmed by 6 bases and the J gene end by 5 bases; junction bases not matched to a gene: 4. Germline CDR1 is MGHRA and CDR2 is YSYEKL. The CDR3 coding sequence is TGCGCCAGCAGGGGGGGACTAGCGGGGAACAATGAGCAGTTCTTC. Its translation is CASRGGLAGNNEQFF.

The rearrangement joins TRBV11-3 to TRBJ2-7; tentatively, D is TRBD2 (6 bases). The CDR3 runs 14 residues. Trimming removed 5 bases from V and 1 base from J, with 12 bases in between. Germline values: CDR1 SGHNT, CDR2 YENEEA. The CDR3 coding sequence is TGTGCCAGCAGCAGTCTCAGCGGGTCCTACGAGCAGTACTTC. Translating it yields CASSSLSGSYEQYF.

This clone was found a few times. The chain is built from TRBV7-2 and TRBJ2-1; 10 nucleotides agree with TRBD2. The V segment lost 3 bases and the J segment 0 bases; nucleotides outside the gene matches: 2. Germline V CDR1 and CDR2: SGHTA, FQGNSA. The CDR3 totals 16 residues. CDR3 protein: CASSLASGSSYNEQFF. The CDR3 nucleotides read TGTGCCAGCAGCTTGGCTAGCGGGAGCTCCTACAATGAGCAGTTCTTC.

This clone was found a few times. This rearrangement joins TRBV6-5 to TRBJ2-5; D is undetermined. Per germline, CDR1 MNHEY and CDR2 SVGAGI. The CDR3 is 11 residues long. V was cut by 6 bases and J by 5 bases, with 7 bases left in between. The CDR3 is CASRKQETQYF. The CDR3 coding sequence is TGTGCCAGCAGAAAGCAGGAGACCCAGTACTTC.

The V and J genes are TRBV5-6 and TRBJ2-5; D is possibly TRBD1 (7 bases). Trimming removed 5 bases at V and 3 bases at J, with 23 bases between. In germline, CDR1 is SGHDT, CDR2 YYEEEE. The CDR3 runs 17 residues. This CDR3 is CASSHKPLRDREETQYF. The CDR3 DNA reads TGTGCCAGCAGTCACAAACCCCTGCGGGACAGAGAAGAGACCCAGTACTTC.

This clone appeared a few times. An end of the junction does not agree with germline; a read error may underlie this. This chain joins TRBV7-7 and TRBJ2-3; 10 bases are a match to TRBD2. Germline CDR1 reads SSHAT; CDR2 reads FNYEAQ (reference sequence). This CDR3 contains 14 residues. The CDR3, as DNA: TGTGCTAGCAGCCTCACTAGCGGGATAGATACGCAGTATTTT. Protein sequence: CASSLTSGIDTQYF.

This clone has only a few counts. The V gene is TRBV2, the J gene TRBJ2-1, with D hard to call. V shed 3 bases and J shed 10 bases, with 7 bases lying between them. Germline V lookup: CDR1 SNHLY, CDR2 FYNNEI. The CDR3 is 11 residues long. This CDR3 is CASSDAREQFF. CDR3 coding DNA: TGTGCCAGCAGTGATGCTCGGGAGCAGTTCTTC.

This clone came up many times. The rearrangement uses TRBV29-1 and TRBJ2-2; no clear D gene. V lost 5 bases and J lost 3, with 13 bases in between. The CDR3 contains 14 residues. Germline V gene lookup returns CDR1 SQVTM and CDR2 ANQGSEA. The CDR3 loop reads CSVSKAADTGELFF. The CDR3, as DNA: TGCAGCGTTTCAAAAGCTGCGGACACCGGGGAGCTGTTTTTT.

The V gene is TRBV15, the J gene TRBJ2-6; no firm D call. Germline V gives CDR1 LNHNV, CDR2 YYDKDF (reference sequence). Trimming removed 9 bases from V and 1 base from J, with 7 bases in between. The length of the CDR3 is 13 residues. CDR3 DNA: TGTGCCACTCTGGGGTCTGGGGCCAACGTCCTGACTTTC. This encodes CATLGSGANVLTF.

This clone appeared many times. The J gene is TRBJ2-5, the V gene TRBV10-3; D ambiguous. Germline CDR1 is ENHRY and CDR2 is SYGVKD. The CDR3 runs to 11 residues. V was pared by 5 bases and J by 5 bases, with 6 bases between. CDR3 sequence: CAISSMETQYF. CDR3 in DNA: TGTGCCATCAGTTCCATGGAGACCCAGTACTTC.